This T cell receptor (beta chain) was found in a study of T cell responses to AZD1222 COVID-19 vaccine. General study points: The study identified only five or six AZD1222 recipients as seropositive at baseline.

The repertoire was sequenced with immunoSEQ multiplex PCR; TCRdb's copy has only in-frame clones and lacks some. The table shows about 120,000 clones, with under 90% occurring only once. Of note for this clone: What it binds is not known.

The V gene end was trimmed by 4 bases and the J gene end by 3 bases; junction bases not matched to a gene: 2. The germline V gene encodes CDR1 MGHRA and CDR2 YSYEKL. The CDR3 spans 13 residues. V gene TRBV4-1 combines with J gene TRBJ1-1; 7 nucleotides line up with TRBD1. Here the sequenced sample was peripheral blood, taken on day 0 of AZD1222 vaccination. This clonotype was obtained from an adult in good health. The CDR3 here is CASSRDRDTEAFF. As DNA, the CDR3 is TGCGCCAGCAGCCGCGACAGGGACACTGAAGCTTTCTTT.